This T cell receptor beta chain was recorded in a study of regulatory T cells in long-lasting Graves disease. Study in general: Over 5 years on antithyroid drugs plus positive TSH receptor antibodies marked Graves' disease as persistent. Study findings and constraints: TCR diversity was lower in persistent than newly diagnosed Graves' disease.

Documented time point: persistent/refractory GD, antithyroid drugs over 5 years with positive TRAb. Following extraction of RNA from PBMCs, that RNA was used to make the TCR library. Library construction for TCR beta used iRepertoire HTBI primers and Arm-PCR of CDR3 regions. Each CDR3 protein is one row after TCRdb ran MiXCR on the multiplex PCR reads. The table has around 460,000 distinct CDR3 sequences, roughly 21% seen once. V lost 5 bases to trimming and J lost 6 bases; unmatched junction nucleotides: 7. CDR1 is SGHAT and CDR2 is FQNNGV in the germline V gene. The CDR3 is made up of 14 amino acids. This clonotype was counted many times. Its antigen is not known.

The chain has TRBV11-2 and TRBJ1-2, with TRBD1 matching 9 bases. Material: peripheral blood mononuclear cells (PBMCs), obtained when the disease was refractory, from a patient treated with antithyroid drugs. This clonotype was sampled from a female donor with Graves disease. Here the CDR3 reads CASSHGTGGNGYTF. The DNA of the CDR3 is TGTGCCAGCAGCCATGGTACAGGGGGCAATGGCTACACCTTC.